Each of the 20 T cell receptor beta chains below was sequenced from the same sample in a study of T cell repertoires in cytomegalovirus infection. One entry per CDR3 protein results from TCRdb running MiXCR on the reads. The sample contains about 740,000 distinct CDR3 sequences, less than 40% of which appear only once. Sequences were obtained from PBMCs. All receptors derive from a human donor in good health (CMV status not recorded). Some clones in this sample may be carry-over from other donors' samples.

This clonotype was counted only a few times. The chain carries TRBV28 and TRBJ2-2; no clear D. The V end lost 5 bases, the J end lost 6 bases, and 7 bases lay between the germline ends. Germline V gives CDR1 MDHEN, CDR2 SYDVKM. CDR3 length: 12 residues. DNA of the CDR3: TGTGCCAGCAGTCCAATCCCCGGGGAGCTGTTTTTT. This codes for CASSPIPGELFF.

The chain couples TRBV7-3 to TRBJ2-2, with 9 positions matching TRBD2. The CDR3 has 18 amino acids. J was trimmed by 0 bases and V by 4 bases; bases with no gene match: 9. Per the germline V gene, CDR1 is SGHTA and CDR2 is FQGTGA. The CDR3 reads CASSYHVGLASNTGELFF. CDR3 nucleotides: TGTGCCAGCAGCTACCACGTCGGACTAGCGTCGAACACCGGGGAGCTGTTTTTT.

V usage is TRBV23-1 and J usage is TRBJ1-5; TRBD1 might be the D (5 bases). TRBV23-1 is annotated as an ORF whose role is uncertain. This CDR3 region has 14 residues. The V and J ends lost 1 base and 6 bases respectively, with 10 bases between them. In nucleotides, the CDR3 is TGCGCCAGCAGTCAATTGAGGGGAGTTCAGCCCCAGCATTTT. This encodes CASSQLRGVQPQHF.

This chain uses TRBV6-4 with TRBJ2-3, with TRBD2 identical over 13 bases. Germline V gene sequence: CDR1 MRHNA, CDR2 SNTAGT. This CDR3 is 16 amino acids long. J lost 4 bases, V lost 5 bases, and 6 bases had no gene match. In nucleotides, the CDR3 is TGTGCCAGCAGTCCGGGGACTAGCGGGGCTGCAGATACGCAGTATTTT. Translated: CASSPGTSGAADTQYF.

The V and J genes are TRBV18 and TRBJ1-1; TRBD1 might be the D (6 bases). This CDR3 spans 15 amino acids. With 3 bases removed from V and 2 bases from J, the gap between germline ends came to 13 bases. Per germline, CDR1 KGHSH and CDR2 LQKENI. For the CDR3, the DNA is TGTGCCAGCTCACCCCGAGGCGGGGGCAACACTGAAGCTTTCTTT. This gives the protein CASSPRGGGNTEAFF.

This clonotype has ten or more counts. CDR3 DNA sequence: TGTGCCAGCAGCGTTAGGAACAGTCCCCACGAGCAGTACTTC. Its translation: CASSVRNSPHEQYF. The chain couples TRBV7-8 to TRBJ2-7; D gene uncertain. CDR3 length: 14 amino acids. V dropped 5 bases and J dropped 5 bases, with 16 bases sitting between them. From germline, CDR1 is SGHVS and CDR2 FQNEAQ.

This clonotype has just a few counts. The gene calls are TRBV28 and TRBJ1-2, with unresolved D. There are 13 residues in the CDR3. The germline gives CDR1 MDHEN, CDR2 SYDVKM. V was shortened by 8 bases and J by 3 bases, with 13 bases between the two germline ends. The CDR3 nucleotides are TGTGCCAGCCTACACGGGTCCGACTATGGCTACACCTTC. Translating gives CASLHGSDYGYTF.

The gene calls are TRBV28 and TRBJ1-2; D perhaps matches TRBD1 (6 bases). In germline, CDR1 is MDHEN, CDR2 SYDVKM. This CDR3 is built from 14 residues. V lost 4 bases to trimming and J lost 2 bases, with 11 bases between them. CDR3 nucleotide sequence: TGTGCCAGCAGTTCGGTCAGGGGCAACTATGGCTACACCTTC. It specifies CASSSVRGNYGYTF.

This clonotype has a handful of counts. This chain uses TRBV27 with TRBJ1-1; 7 nucleotides agree with TRBD1. From germline, CDR1 is MNHEY and CDR2 SMNVEV (reference sequence). The CDR3 length is 13 residues. V was clipped by 6 bases and J by 3 bases; unmatched bases: 4. The CDR3 here is CASRIGQDTEAFF. CDR3 DNA sequence: TGTGCCAGCAGAATCGGACAGGACACTGAAGCTTTCTTT.

This clonotype was seen more than once but under ten times. The gene calls are TRBV7-9 and TRBJ2-1; a possible D gene is TRBD1 (5 bases). The CDR3 is 14 residues long. Germline loops: CDR1 SEHNR, CDR2 FQNEAQ (reference sequence). V was trimmed by 3 bases and J by 7 bases, leaving 13 bases between them. The CDR3 spells CASSFEQGENEQFF. Written as DNA, the CDR3 is TGTGCCAGCAGCTTCGAGCAGGGTGAGAATGAGCAGTTCTTC.

As for this clonotype: Its ends do not fully match the called genes, so a read error is possible. The V call is TRBV12-3 or TRBV12-4, the J call TRBJ1-1; no definite D call. There are 13 residues in the CDR3. The CDR3 region is CARSLVQTSYGLF. The DNA for the CDR3 is TGTGCACGCAGTTTAGTCCAGACCTCATATGGTTTATTT.

V gene TRBV5-6 combines with J gene TRBJ2-1, with D perhaps TRBD1 (6 bases). V was trimmed by 3 bases and J by 9 bases, leaving 16 bases between them. The length of the CDR3 is 14 residues. Germline assignment: CDR1 SGHDT and CDR2 YYEEEE. The CDR3 DNA is TGTGCCAGCAGCTGGACCTACAGGGACGGTGAGCAGTTCTTC. Translation: CASSWTYRDGEQFF.

The CDR3 DNA is TGTGCCAGTAGTATTGCTACGGAGTGGAACACTGAAGCTTTCTTT. Translating gives CASSIATEWNTEAFF. V gene TRBV19 combines with J gene TRBJ1-1; no clear D gene. Germline V CDR1 and CDR2: LNHDA, SQIVND (reference sequence). With 3 bases removed from V and 1 base from J, the gap between germline ends came to 12 bases. The CDR3 is made up of 15 amino acids. Using reference TRBV19 and TRBJ1-1 for the parts outside the CDR3, the full variable domain is DGGITQSPKYLFRKEGQNVTLSCEQNLNHDAMYWYRQDPGQGLRLIYYSQIVNDFQKGDIAEGYSVSREKKESFPLTVTSAQKNPTAFYLCASSIATEWNTEAFFGQGTRLTVV.

This clonotype was picked up one time. One junction end disagrees with the germline gene, perhaps due to a read error. V gene TRBV7-9 combines with J gene TRBJ2-1; D may be TRBD2 (5 bases). This CDR3 contains 15 residues. Per the germline V gene, CDR1 is SEHNR and CDR2 is FQNEAQ (reference sequence). In DNA, the CDR3 is TGTTCCAGCAGCTTAGCGTCGGCGGCGTACAATGAGCATTTCTTC. Its protein is CSSSLASAAYNEHFF.

This clonotype was detected a few times. V is TRBV12-3 or TRBV12-4 and J is TRBJ2-1; 9 nucleotides align to TRBD1. This CDR3 is 15 amino acids long. The V gene end was trimmed by 7 bases and the J gene end by 3 bases; junction bases not matched to a gene: 7. CDR3 residues: CASTMGGQGYNEQFF. CDR3 nucleotide sequence: TGTGCCAGCACCATGGGGGGACAGGGCTACAATGAGCAGTTCTTC.

The sample holds many counts of this clonotype. CDR3 sequence reads: CASFGGREAFF. CDR3 sequence (DNA): TGTGCCAGCTTCGGGGGGCGGGAAGCTTTCTTT. The chain has TRBV28 and TRBJ1-1; possibly TRBD1 for D (6 bases). Germline V gene sequence: CDR1 MDHEN, CDR2 SYDVKM. There are 11 residues in the CDR3. V was cut by 8 bases and J by 8 bases, with 12 bases left in between. The whole variable domain, remainder taken from reference TRBV28 and TRBJ1-1, is DVKVTQSSRYLVKRTGEKVFLECVQDMDHENMFWYRQDPGLGLRLIYFSYDVKMKEKGDIPEGYSVSREKKERFSLILESASTNQTSMYLCASFGGREAFFGQGTRLTVV.

The J gene is TRBJ2-1, the V gene TRBV7-9; 9 bases are a match to TRBD1. The CDR3 has 17 residues. After removal of 5 bases from V and 7 bases from J, the junction contained 15 bases not matched to a gene. Germline CDR1 reads SEHNR; CDR2 reads FQNEAQ (reference sequence). The CDR3 spells CASSPYPDRGSTNEQFF. Written as DNA, the CDR3 is TGTGCCAGCAGCCCCTACCCGGACAGGGGAAGTACGAATGAGCAGTTCTTC.

The chain employs TRBV28 and TRBJ1-2; perhaps TRBD1 as D (5 bases). V lost 1 base and J 5 bases, leaving 11 bases between the germline ends. The CDR3 totals 14 residues. CDR1 MDHEN and CDR2 SYDVKM come from the germline V gene. DNA for the CDR3: TGTGCCAGCAGTTTATCGGGGACGGTATATGGCTACACCTTC. It translates to CASSLSGTVYGYTF.

This clonotype was detected only a few times. The V gene is TRBV7-9, the J gene TRBJ1-4, with D possibly being TRBD1 (6 bases). This CDR3 spans 16 amino acids. V was cut by 5 bases and J by 8 bases, with 21 bases left in between. Germline values: CDR1 SEHNR, CDR2 FQNEAQ (reference sequence). The CDR3 DNA follows: TGTGCCAGCAGCCCCCCCATCAAGGACAGCAAAGAAAAACTGTTTTTT. Translated, it gives CASSPPIKDSKEKLFF. The full variable domain, its missing parts supplied by reference TRBV7-9 and TRBJ1-4, is DTGVSQNPRHKITKRGQNVTFRCDPISEHNRLYWYRQTLGQGPEFLTYFQNEAQLEKSRLLSDRFSAERPKGSFSTLEIQRTEQGDSAMYLCASSPPIKDSKEKLFFGSGTQLSVL.

As to this clonotype: Germline is not matched at one junction end, which may reflect a read error. The genes are TRBV14 and TRBJ2-7; D perhaps matches TRBD1 (6 bases). The CDR3 is 16 amino acids. CDR1 is SGHDN, CDR2 FVKESK, per germline. The CDR3 is CASSGRGTWFGYEQYF. CDR3 bases: TGTGCAAGCAGCGGCAGAGGGACATGGTTCGGCTACGAGCAGTACTTC.